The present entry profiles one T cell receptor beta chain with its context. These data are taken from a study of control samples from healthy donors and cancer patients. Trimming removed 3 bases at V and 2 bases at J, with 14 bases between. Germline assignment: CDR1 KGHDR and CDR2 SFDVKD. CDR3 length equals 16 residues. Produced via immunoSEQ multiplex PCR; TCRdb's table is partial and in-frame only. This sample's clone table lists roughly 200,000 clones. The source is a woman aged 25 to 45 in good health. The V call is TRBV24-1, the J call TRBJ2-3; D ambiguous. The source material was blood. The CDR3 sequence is CATSDLGRTNTDTQYF. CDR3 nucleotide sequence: TGTGCCACCAGTGATCTCGGCAGAACAAACACAGATACGCAGTATTTT.